This paragraph reports one T cell receptor (beta chain). This CDR3 spans 14 amino acids. V was shortened by 6 bases and J by 0 bases, with 10 bases between the two germline ends. The data derive from a study of CD8 T cells in Susac syndrome. The T cells that were sequenced for TCR beta were CD8+ and CD4+ cells from blood. Control patients had untreated stable or active relapsing-remitting multiple sclerosis by revised McDonald criteria. Purification of the CD8+ and CD4+ T cells relied on negative isolation, and TEMRA cells underwent FACS enrichment. A quantity of about 0.5 to 1 ug RNA underwent reverse transcription using random hexamers. The amplification used immunoSEQ multiplex PCR on TCR beta CDR3; it spanned 54 Vbeta and 13 Jbeta. TCRdb independently ran MiXCR on the immunoSEQ multiplex PCR reads; one entry per CDR3 protein. The table has just over 300,000 distinct CDR3 sequences, roughly 94% seen once; the top ten hold about 0.07%.

The V and J genes are TRBV12-3 or TRBV12-4 and TRBJ2-3; maybe TRBD1 (5 bases). This TCR derives from a human donor with multiple sclerosis. Specimen: CD4+ T cells from PBMCs. The CDR3 sequence is CASSRRESTDTQYF. CDR3 DNA sequence: TGTGCCAGCAGCCGCAGGGAAAGCACAGATACGCAGTATTTT.